These T cell receptor beta chains were read from a single sample in a study of T-cell reconstitution after alpha-beta-depleted transplantation in children. TCRdb re-derived calls from the PCR reads in MiXCR, one entry per CDR3 protein. Of about 190,000 distinct CDR3 sequences in the sample, roughly 10% were seen once. The sample here was PBMCs, taken before TCRalphabeta/CD19-depleted stem cell transplant. These receptors were obtained from a boy between 2 and 10 years old with acute myeloid leukemia, due to receive a stem cell transplant. Both conserved end residues are part of each CDR3. The D gene is left open where the match is weak. Clone size is stated in some rows and not others, as once, few, many or a class when expanded.

many,TRBD2,TRBJ2-1,TRBV27,TGTGCCAGCAGTTGGACTAGCGCGGGTGAGCAGTTCTTC,CASSWTSAGEQFF
many,NA,TRBJ2-3,TRBV24-1,TGTGCCACCGGCATACCCGGCACAGATACGCAGTATTTT,CATGIPGTDTQYF
many,TRBD1,TRBJ1-2,TRBV3-1,TGTGCCAGCAGCCAAGACAGGGGGCATGGCTACACCTTC,CASSQDRGHGYTF
many,TRBD2,TRBJ2-1,TRBV7-3,TGTGCCAGCAGCCCATTTCTAGCGGGAGGTGTTGAGCAGTTCTTC,CASSPFLAGGVEQFF
many,NA,TRBJ2-2,TRBV7-2,TGTGCCAGCAGCGCCCAGGGGGGGAGCACCGGGGAGCTGTTTTTT,CASSAQGGSTGELFF
many,NA,TRBJ1-1,TRBV28,TGTGCCAGCACCGGAATAGGCTACACTGAAGCTTTCTTT,CASTGIGYTEAFF
many,NA,TRBJ2-1,TRBV4-1,TGCGCCAGCAGCCAAGGTCGCCCGGGACTCCCAGGGAATGAGCAGTTCTTC,CASSQGRPGLPGNEQFF
many,TRBD1,TRBJ1-2,TRBV5-1,TGCGCCAGCAGCTGGCCGGGACAGGGCGGCTACACCTTC,CASSWPGQGGYTF
many,NA,TRBJ1-2,TRBV5-1,TGCGCCAGCAGCTTGGATCCGGCGATAAACTATGGCTACACCTTC,CASSLDPAINYGYTF
many,TRBD1,TRBJ1-2,TRBV27,TGTGCCAGCAGTTCCATACCGACAGGGGGAAACTATGGCTACACCTTC,CASSSIPTGGNYGYTF
NA,NA,TRBJ1-5,TRBV7-2,TGTGCCAGCAGCCCAGTGGGGAATCAGCCCCAGCATTTT,CASSPVGNQPQHF
NA,NA,TRBJ2-1,TRBV5-4,TGTGCCAGCAGCTTGGCCGAGGGCAGGAATGAGCAGTTCTTC,CASSLAEGRNEQFF
many,TRBD2,TRBJ2-2,TRBV4-2,TGTGCCAGCAGCCCCCTAGCGGGAGGTCGGACGAACACCGGGGAGCTGTTTTTT,CASSPLAGGRTNTGELFF
NA,NA,TRBJ1-2,TRBV6-5,TGTGCCAGCAGTTACTTCCCAGGGAACTATGGCTACACCTTC,CASSYFPGNYGYTF
once,TRBD2,TRBJ2-1,TRBV6-1,TGTGCCAGCAGGCGGACTAGCGGGGGGGCCACGTTCGTGCAGTTCTTC,CASRRTSGGATFVQFF
many,NA,TRBJ2-1,TRBV5-4,TGTGCCAGCAGCTTAGGAGGGTATAGCGCACACAATGAGCAGTTCTTC,CASSLGGYSAHNEQFF
many,TRBD2,TRBJ2-3,TRBV27,TGTGCCAGCGGAGGGACTAGTGAAGATACGCAGTATTTT,CASGGTSEDTQYF
many,TRBD2,TRBJ2-1,TRBV5-1,TGCGCCAGCAGGCGAACTAGCGGCAGCTCCTACAATGAGCAGTTCTTC,CASRRTSGSSYNEQFF
many,TRBD1,TRBJ1-1,TRBV4-1,TGCGCCAGCAACACTTCACCAAACCTGGGACAGGGAAACACTGAAGCTTTCTTT,CASNTSPNLGQGNTEAFF
many,NA,TRBJ2-3,TRBV7-2,TGTGCCAGCAGATCAGGACTATTTCATCCAGATACGCAGTATTTT,CASRSGLFHPDTQYF
many,TRBD2,TRBJ2-5,TRBV4-2,TGTGCCAGCAGCCAAGTCGGGGGGCAAGAGACCCAGTACTTC,CASSQVGGQETQYF
many,TRBD2,TRBJ2-7,TRBV20-1,TGCAGTGCAAAACTCTCGGGGACTAGTCTCCACGAGCAGTACTTC,CSAKLSGTSLHEQYF
many,TRBD2,TRBJ2-1,TRBV7-8,TGTGCCAGCAGCCTAGCGGGAGGACCCTACAATGAGCAGTTCTTC,CASSLAGGPYNEQFF
many,NA,TRBJ1-5,TRBV20-1,TGCAGTGCTGGTAAATTGGGACGGTTAAGCAATCAGCCCCAGCATTTT,CSAGKLGRLSNQPQHF
once,NA,TRBJ2-5,TRBV20-1,TGCAGTGCTAGTCCCCACGAATGGTACCAAGAGACCCAGTACTTC,CSASPHEWYQETQYF
many,NA,TRBJ2-7,TRBV20-1,TGCAGTGCTAGAGAAGCCGCCCCGTACAAGCAGTACTTC,CSAREAAPYKQYF
many,NA,TRBJ2-7,TRBV5-1,TGCGCCAGCAGCTCCCCCTCGTACGAGCAGTACTTC,CASSSPSYEQYF
few,NA,TRBJ1-2,TRBV4-1,TGCGCCAGCAGCCAGGGACTTTGGGGCTACACCTTC,CASSQGLWGYTF
few,NA,TRBJ2-5,TRBV7-9,TGTGCCAGCAGCCCACCCGGGGCAAAGACCCAGTACTTC,CASSPPGAKTQYF
many,NA,TRBJ1-4,TRBV28,TGTGCCAGCAGTTTCCGGCGGAGTAATGAAAAACTGTTTTTT,CASSFRRSNEKLFF